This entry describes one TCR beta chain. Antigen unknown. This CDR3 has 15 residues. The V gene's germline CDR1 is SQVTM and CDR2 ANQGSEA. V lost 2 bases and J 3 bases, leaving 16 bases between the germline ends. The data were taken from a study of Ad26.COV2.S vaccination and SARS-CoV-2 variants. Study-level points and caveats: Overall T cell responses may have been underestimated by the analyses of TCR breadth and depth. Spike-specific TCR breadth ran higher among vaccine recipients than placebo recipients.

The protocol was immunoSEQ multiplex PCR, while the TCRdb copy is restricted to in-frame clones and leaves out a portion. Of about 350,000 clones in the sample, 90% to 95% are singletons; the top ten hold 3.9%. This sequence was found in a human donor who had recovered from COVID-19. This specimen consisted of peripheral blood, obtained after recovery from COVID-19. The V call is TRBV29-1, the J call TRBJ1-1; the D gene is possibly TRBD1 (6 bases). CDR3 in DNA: TGCAGCGTTGAAAATACAGAACAGGGCGACACTGAAGCTTTCTTT. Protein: CSVENTEQGDTEAFF.